This T cell receptor beta chain was documented in a study of T cells in Graves' hyperthyroidism and ophthalmopathy. The CDR3 regions of TCR beta were amplified from RNA transcripts. When the TCR CDR3 underwent first-round RT-PCR, the HTBI primer set was used. TCRdb recomputed calls from the multiplex PCR reads with MiXCR, one row per CDR3 protein. The sample contains about 690,000 distinct CDR3 sequences, approximately 15% of which appear only once. In germline, CDR1 is MNHEY, CDR2 SVGEGT. This CDR3 contains 15 residues. V lost 4 bases and J 0 bases, leaving 9 bases between the germline ends. This clonotype has ten or more counts. Reasons for excluding patients were uncontrolled infection, other autoimmune disease, pregnancy or lactation.

This receptor was obtained from a man between 45 and 60 years old with Graves' hyperthyroidism. The sample comprised blood. V is TRBV6-2 or TRBV6-3 and J is TRBJ1-4; D is undetermined. The CDR3 loop reads CASSSRTATNEKLFF. The CDR3 bases are TGTGCCAGCAGTTCCCGTACTGCAACTAATGAAAAACTGTTTTTT.